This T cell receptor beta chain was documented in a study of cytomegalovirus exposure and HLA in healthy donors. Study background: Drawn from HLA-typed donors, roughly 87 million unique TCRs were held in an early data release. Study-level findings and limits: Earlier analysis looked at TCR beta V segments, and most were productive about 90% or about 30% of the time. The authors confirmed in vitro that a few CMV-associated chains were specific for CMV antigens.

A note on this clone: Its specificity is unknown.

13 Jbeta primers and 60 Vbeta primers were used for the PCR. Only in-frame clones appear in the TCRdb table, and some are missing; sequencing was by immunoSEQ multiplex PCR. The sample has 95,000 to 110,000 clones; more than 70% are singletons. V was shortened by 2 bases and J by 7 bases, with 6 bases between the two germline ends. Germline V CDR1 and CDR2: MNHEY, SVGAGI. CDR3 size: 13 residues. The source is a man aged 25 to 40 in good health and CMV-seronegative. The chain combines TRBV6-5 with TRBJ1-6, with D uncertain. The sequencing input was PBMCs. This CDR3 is CASSYGQNSPLHF. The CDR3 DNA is TGTGCCAGCAGTTACGGGCAGAATTCACCCCTCCACTTT.